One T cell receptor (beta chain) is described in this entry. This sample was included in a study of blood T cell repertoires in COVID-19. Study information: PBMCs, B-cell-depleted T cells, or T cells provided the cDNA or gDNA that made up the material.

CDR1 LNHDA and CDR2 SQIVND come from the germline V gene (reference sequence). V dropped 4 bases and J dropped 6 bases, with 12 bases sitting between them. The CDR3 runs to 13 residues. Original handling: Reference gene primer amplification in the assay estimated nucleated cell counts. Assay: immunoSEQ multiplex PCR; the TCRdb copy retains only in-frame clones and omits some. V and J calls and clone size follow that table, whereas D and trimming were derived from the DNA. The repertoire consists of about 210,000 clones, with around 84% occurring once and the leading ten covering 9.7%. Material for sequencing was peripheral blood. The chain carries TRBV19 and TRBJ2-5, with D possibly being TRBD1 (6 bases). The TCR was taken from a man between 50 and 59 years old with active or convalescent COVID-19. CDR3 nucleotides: TGTGCCAGTAGTACCCACAGGGAACAGACCCAGTACTTC. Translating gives CASSTHREQTQYF.